These 2 T cell receptor beta chains originate from one sample sequenced in a study of blood T cells in healthy people across ages. Primers used in a second PCR of roughly 7 to 11 cycles were a sample-barcoded 5' primer and a J-beta primer mix. TCRdb fed the 5' RACE reads into MiXCR, producing one record per CDR3 protein. The data contain around 970,000 distinct CDR3 sequences, 51% of them singletons. Sequenced sample: blood. These TCRs come from an older woman in good health.

This clonotype was detected only a few times. The chain recombines TRBV29-1 with TRBJ2-6; D call uncertain. Between the trimmed V and J ends, which lost 4 bases and 1 base, there was a span of 8 bases. The germline CDR1 and CDR2 sequences are SQVTM and ANQGSEA. CDR3 length: 14 residues. This CDR3 reads CSVAWLSGANVLTF. CDR3 nucleotide sequence: TGCAGCGTTGCATGGCTATCTGGGGCCAACGTCCTGACTTTC.

The rearrangement uses TRBV5-1 and TRBJ2-1, with TRBD2 matching 10 bases. CDR3 length: 15 residues. The J segment lost 4 bases and the V segment lost 7 bases, leaving 8 bases of the junction unmatched. Per germline, CDR1 SGHRS and CDR2 YFSETQ. As DNA, the CDR3 is TGCGCCAGCGTTCCCCTAGCGGGAGCTTACAATGAGCAGTTCTTC. Translating gives CASVPLAGAYNEQFF.